One sample yielded the 20 T cell receptor beta chains listed below, sequenced in a study of cytomegalovirus exposure and HLA in healthy donors. PCR used 60 Vbeta primers and 13 Jbeta primers. The repertoire was sequenced with immunoSEQ multiplex PCR; TCRdb's copy has only in-frame clones and lacks some. Found here are some 190,000 clones, 75% to 80% of them singletons; the top ten hold roughly 14%. Sequences were obtained from PBMCs. These receptor sequences come from a woman younger than 45 in good health and CMV-seropositive.

The chain couples TRBV30 to TRBJ2-3, with 8 positions matching TRBD2. CDR3 size: 12 residues. J gave up 6 bases and V 3 bases, and 2 bases lay outside the gene matches. Germline loops: CDR1 GTSNPN, CDR2 SVGIG (reference sequence). CDR3 amino acids: CAWSRGGDTQYF. In DNA, the CDR3 is TGTGCCTGGAGCCGGGGGGGGGATACGCAGTATTTT.

The gene calls are TRBV12-1 and TRBJ1-5; the listed D gene, TRBD1, was not tested against the DNA. TRBV12-1 corresponds to a pseudogene. The CDR3 sequence is 15 residues long. This CDR3 reads CASSSTGDTRRPQHF. The CDR3 DNA sequence: TGTGCCAGCAGCTCGACAGGGGACACCCGAAGGCCCCAGCATTTT.

V is TRBV7-2 and J is TRBJ2-1; D is perhaps TRBD2 (5 bases). V gave up 4 bases and J gave up 0 bases, with 10 bases separating them. CDR3 length equals 15 residues. In germline, CDR1 is SGHTA, CDR2 FQGNSA. The CDR3 DNA follows: TGTGCCAGCAGCTCGGGATTAAGCTCCTACAATGAGCAGTTCTTC. Translated: CASSSGLSSYNEQFF.

V and J are TRBV15 and TRBJ2-1; perhaps TRBD2 as D (7 bases). CDR3 length equals 14 residues. Germline loops: CDR1 LNHNV, CDR2 YYDKDF (reference sequence). Trimming shortened V by 0 bases and J by 12 bases, and 15 bases separated the two germline ends. Here the CDR3 reads CATSRDRGGGPQFF. CDR3 DNA: TGTGCCACCAGCAGAGATCGGGGCGGGGGCCCGCAGTTCTTC. The full variable domain, rest sourced from reference TRBV15 and TRBJ2-1, is DAMVIQNPRYQVTQFGKPVTLSCSQTLNHNVMYWYQQKSSQAPKLLFHYYDKDFNNEADTPDNFQSRRPNTSFCFLDIRSPGLGDTAMYLCATSRDRGGGPQFFGPGTRLTVL.

This rearrangement joins TRBV4-2 to TRBJ2-3; TRBD2 is a possible D gene (5 bases). From germline, CDR1 is LGHNA and CDR2 YNFKEQ. The CDR3 loop spans 16 amino acids. V was cut by 4 bases and J by 0 bases, with 14 bases left in between. The CDR3 sequence is CASSPADLSSTDTQYF. CDR3 in DNA: TGTGCCAGCAGCCCGGCGGACTTATCTAGCACAGATACGCAGTATTTT.

This chain joins TRBV11-2 and TRBJ2-7; D remains unclear. The CDR3 is 14 residues long. Deletions cut 1 base from V and 10 bases from J, with 17 bases between. Germline-derived CDR1 and CDR2 are SGHAT and FQNNGV. CDR3 protein: CASSLALPTQSQYF. DNA of the CDR3: TGTGCCAGCAGCTTAGCCCTCCCCACACAATCCCAGTACTTC.

The rearrangement links TRBV7-2 to TRBJ2-4; tentative D call: TRBD1 (6 bases). The V end lost 2 bases, the J end lost 7 bases, and 12 bases lay between the germline ends. This CDR3 spans 14 amino acids. CDR1 is SGHTA and CDR2 is FQGNSA in the germline V gene. CDR3 loop: CASSLKSGVNIQYF. CDR3 bases: TGTGCCAGCAGCTTAAAGTCAGGGGTGAACATTCAGTACTTC. The variable domain in full, with the rest retrieved from reference TRBV7-2 and TRBJ2-4, is GAGVSQSPSNKVTEKGKDVELRCDPISGHTALYWYRQSLGQGLEFLIYFQGNSAPDKSGLPSDRFSAERTGGSVSTLTIQRTQQEDSAVYLCASSLKSGVNIQYFGAGTRLSVL.

The chain employs TRBV4-2 and TRBJ1-6; TRBD1 matches at 9 bases. V lost 4 bases to trimming and J lost 10 bases; unmatched junction nucleotides: 8. CDR3 length: 15 amino acids. Germline assignment: CDR1 LGHNA and CDR2 YNFKEQ. The CDR3 sequence is CASSLRDRVHSPLHF. CDR3 bases: TGTGCCAGCAGCCTCCGGGACAGGGTACACTCACCCCTCCACTTT.

This chain uses TRBV9 with TRBJ2-7; D ambiguous. The CDR3 is made up of 14 amino acids. V was shortened by 0 bases and J by 5 bases, with 12 bases between the two germline ends. Looked up from germline, CDR1 is SGDLS and CDR2 is YYNGEE. The CDR3 DNA follows: TGTGCCAGCAGCGTAGCCCAGGCCCAGGACGAGCAGTACTTC. Translated: CASSVAQAQDEQYF. Full variable domain (rest looked up from reference TRBV9 and TRBJ2-7): DSGVTQTPKHLITATGQRVTLRCSPRSGDLSVYWYQQSLDQGLQFLIQYYNGEERAKGNILERFSAQQFPDLHSELNLSSLELGDSALYFCASSVAQAQDEQYFGPGTRLTVT.

The chain combines TRBV6-5 with TRBJ1-1; TRBD1 matches at 8 bases. The CDR3 has 14 amino acids. Germline values: CDR1 MNHEY, CDR2 SVGAGI. V shed 5 bases and J 4 bases; nucleotides not matched to a gene: 6. The CDR3: CASSLQGALTEAFF. CDR3 nucleotide sequence: TGTGCCAGCAGTCTTCAGGGGGCACTCACTGAAGCTTTCTTT.

This clone turned up a few times. The chain has TRBV7-9 and TRBJ1-4; possible D gene TRBD1, 6 bases. This CDR3 has 15 residues. The germline gives CDR1 SEHNR, CDR2 FQNEAQ (reference sequence). V was pared by 2 bases and J by 2 bases, with 9 bases between. The CDR3 sequence: CASSLTGITNEKLFF. Here the CDR3 DNA reads TGTGCCAGCAGCTTAACAGGGATTACTAATGAAAAACTGTTTTTT.

The V gene is TRBV30, the J gene TRBJ1-4; the match to TRBD1 covers 8 bases. Germline CDR1 GTSNPN, CDR2 SVGIG (reference sequence). The V segment lost 6 bases and the J segment 8 bases; nucleotides outside the gene matches: 2. The CDR3 runs to 11 residues. The CDR3 DNA reads as TGTGCCTGCAGGGGGCCCGAAAAACTGTTTTTT. Translating gives CACRGPEKLFF.

The V and J genes are TRBV5-1 and TRBJ1-6; 8 positions match TRBD1. Per the germline V gene, CDR1 is SGHRS and CDR2 is YFSETQ. The CDR3 extends over 17 amino acids. Trimming took 4 bases from V and 5 from J; bases not matched to a gene: 11. CDR3 nucleotides: TGCGCCAGCAGCCTGGCGCCGGCGACAGGGGATAATTCACCCCTCCACTTT. It translates to CASSLAPATGDNSPLHF. Full variable domain (rest looked up from reference TRBV5-1 and TRBJ1-6): KAGVTQTPRYLIKTRGQQVTLSCSPISGHRSVSWYQQTPGQGLQFLFEYFSETQRNKGNFPGRFSGRQFSNSRSEMNVSTLELGDSALYLCASSLAPATGDNSPLHFGNGTRLTVT.

The chain carries TRBV28 and TRBJ2-1; TRBD2 is a possible D gene (5 bases). Trimming removed 9 bases at V and 5 bases at J, with 14 bases between. The CDR3 is 13 residues long. The germline CDR1 and CDR2 sequences are MDHEN and SYDVKM. In DNA form, the CDR3 reads TGTGCCAGTGGGAGCCCATCAGACAATGAGCAGTTCTTC. This gives the protein CASGSPSDNEQFF.

The chain couples TRBV25-1 to TRBJ1-1; TRBD1 aligns across 7 bases. The trim removed 1 base at V and 7 bases at J, leaving 3 bases unmatched. Germline CDR1 MGHDK, CDR2 SYGVNS. The CDR3 length is 13 residues. The CDR3 DNA sequence: TGTGCCAGCAGTGAATTTGGGGACAGTGAAGCTTTCTTT. Its protein product is CASSEFGDSEAFF.

The chain links TRBV4-1 to TRBJ1-5, with 9 bases identical to TRBD1. The V and J ends lost 1 base and 11 bases, in that order; junction bases with no gene match: 27. The CDR3 is made up of 21 amino acids. CDR1 and CDR2 from the germline V gene are MGHRA and YSYEKL. This chain's CDR3 is CASSQVPKLTGGLRVGLSQHF. The CDR3 nucleotides are TGCGCCAGCAGCCAAGTGCCCAAACTAACAGGGGGCCTAAGGGTGGGGTTGTCCCAGCATTTT.

V is TRBV5-1 and J is TRBJ2-2, with a possible D match to TRBD1 (5 bases). CDR3 length: 15 amino acids. Germline CDR1 is SGHRS and CDR2 is YFSETQ. V was cut by 5 bases and J by 2 bases, with 13 bases left in between. CDR3 sequence reads: CASRGMTANTGELFF. CDR3 coding DNA: TGCGCCAGCAGGGGTATGACAGCTAACACCGGGGAGCTGTTTTTT.

This rearrangement joins TRBV4-1 to TRBJ1-2; a possible D gene is TRBD1 (6 bases). Germline V CDR1 and CDR2: MGHRA, YSYEKL. There are 15 residues in the CDR3. Trimming took off 0 bases at V and 4 bases at J, with 12 bases between the two ends. The CDR3 is CASSQDLGQSYGYTF. The CDR3 region has the DNA TGCGCCAGCAGCCAAGACCTAGGACAGTCCTATGGCTACACCTTC.

The gene calls are TRBV5-1 and TRBJ1-2; TRBD1 might be the D (6 bases). The CDR3 spans 15 residues. The ends were cut back, 4 bases at V and 8 bases at J, with 21 bases in the middle. Germline CDR1 is SGHRS and CDR2 is YFSETQ. Here the CDR3 reads CASSITGSPSWGYTF. The CDR3 coding sequence is TGCGCCAGCAGCATAACAGGGTCCCCTTCGTGGGGCTACACCTTC.

This chain links TRBV10-3 with TRBJ2-3; D is possibly TRBD1 (6 bases). V lost 4 bases and J 2 bases, leaving 10 bases between the germline ends. Per germline, CDR1 ENHRY and CDR2 SYGVKD. The CDR3 is 14 amino acids. The CDR3 DNA is TGTGCCATCAGTGCAGGGGTCCTCACAGATACGCAGTATTTT. This gives the protein CAISAGVLTDTQYF.